Below, 15 T cell receptor beta chains from the same sample are listed, as sequenced in a study of PD-L1 blockade in urothelial cancer. TCRdb's table, derived via immunoSEQ multiplex PCR, lists solely in-frame clones and lacks some. The sample carries 50,000 to 55,000 clones, 60% to 80% recorded once. The sequenced sample was PBMCs, obtained around atezolizumab (anti-PD-L1) treatment. The receptors were gathered from a man in his sixties or seventies with urothelial cancer.

The V gene is TRBV13, the J gene TRBJ2-7, with D possibly being TRBD1 (5 bases). Deletions cut 5 bases from V and 5 bases from J, with 16 bases between. CDR1 is PRHDT, CDR2 FYEKMQ, per germline (reference sequence). There are 14 residues in the CDR3. The CDR3 bases are TGTGCCAGCAGCCAGGGTCTGACTCCCCACGAGCAGTACTTC. Amino acids: CASSQGLTPHEQYF.

This clone was counted a few times. This chain links TRBV10-3 with TRBJ2-7, with D uncertain. The CDR3 loop spans 13 amino acids. V shed 2 bases and J shed 7 bases, with 12 bases lying between them. Germline V CDR1 and CDR2: ENHRY, SYGVKD. The CDR3 loop reads CAISEDPLREQYF. The CDR3 DNA follows: TGTGCCATCAGTGAGGACCCGTTGCGGGAGCAGTACTTC.

This chain links TRBV30 with TRBJ1-1, with D possibly being TRBD1 (6 bases). Trimming removed 0 bases at V and 5 bases at J, with 10 bases between. Germline CDR1 GTSNPN, CDR2 SVGIG (reference sequence). The CDR3 is 13 residues long. The CDR3: CAWSVTRGTEAFF. Written as DNA, the CDR3 is TGTGCCTGGAGTGTAACCAGGGGTACTGAAGCTTTCTTT. The full variable domain, completed using reference TRBV30 and TRBJ1-1, is SQTIHQWPATLVQPVGSPLSLECTVEGTSNPNLYWYRQAAGRGLQLLFYSVGIGQISSEVPQNLSASRPQDRQFILSSKKLLLSDSGFYLCAWSVTRGTEAFFGQGTRLTVV.

The rearrangement uses TRBV5-6 and TRBJ2-3; D perhaps matches TRBD2 (6 bases). The V end was cut by 3 bases, the J end by 5 bases, with 10 bases between. The V gene's germline CDR1 is SGHDT and CDR2 YYEEEE. The CDR3 is 13 residues long. The CDR3 coding sequence is TGTGCCAGCAGCTCTCCGGGGGTAGATACGCAGTATTTT. As protein: CASSSPGVDTQYF.

The rearrangement uses TRBV11-2 and TRBJ2-1; weak D call: TRBD2 (5 bases). Trimming stripped 6 bases from V and 9 bases from J, with 15 bases between. The CDR3 covers 13 residues. CDR1 is SGHAT, CDR2 FQNNGV, per germline. The CDR3 protein is CASRPLARSEQFF. In nucleotides, the CDR3 is TGTGCCAGCAGGCCCCTAGCCCGGAGTGAGCAGTTCTTC.

This chain uses TRBV27 with TRBJ2-7; D may be TRBD1 (6 bases). The ends were cut back, 0 bases at V and 2 bases at J, with 11 bases in the middle. CDR1 and CDR2 (germline): MNHEY, SMNVEV (reference sequence). The CDR3 is made up of 15 amino acids. The CDR3 region is CASSLSGTLPYEQYF. The CDR3 bases are TGTGCCAGCAGTTTATCCGGGACACTACCCTACGAGCAGTACTTC.

This chain joins TRBV7-3 and TRBJ2-7; TRBD2 aligns across 8 bases. Germline CDR1 SGHTA, CDR2 FQGTGA. V lost 5 bases, J lost 5 bases, and 8 bases stayed unmatched. CDR3 length: 14 residues. In nucleotides, the CDR3 is TGTGCCAGCAGCGTAGCGGGGCCCCTAGACGAGCAGTACTTC. It is translated as CASSVAGPLDEQYF.

The chain combines TRBV19 with TRBJ2-3; unclear D gene. The CDR3 has 13 residues. Looked up from germline, CDR1 is LNHDA and CDR2 is SQIVND (reference sequence). V lost 1 base to trimming and J lost 2 bases, with 4 bases between them. The CDR3 bases are TGTGCCAGTAGTATAGCCCTCACAGATACGCAGTATTTT. Its protein is CASSIALTDTQYF.

The rearrangement links TRBV7-2 to TRBJ2-2; maybe TRBD2 (6 bases). CDR1 SGHTA and CDR2 FQGNSA come from the germline V gene. This CDR3 comprises 17 residues. Trimming left V 1 base short and J 1 base short, with 13 bases between. CDR3 nucleotide sequence: TGTGCCAGCAGCTTAGATCTTCGCGGGGTGAACACCGGGGAGCTGTTTTTT. Translating gives CASSLDLRGVNTGELFF.

V and J are TRBV7-2 and TRBJ2-3; the match to TRBD2 covers 10 bases. The germline CDR1 and CDR2 sequences are SGHTA and FQGNSA. The length of the CDR3 is 17 residues. After removal of 5 bases from V and 5 bases from J, the junction contained 13 bases not matched to a gene. CDR3 in amino acids: CASSTQGGAGGVDTQYF. In DNA, the CDR3 is TGTGCCAGCAGCACTCAAGGGGGAGCGGGAGGGGTAGATACGCAGTATTTT.

The gene calls are TRBV4-3 and TRBJ1-6; no firm D call. The CDR3 extends over 15 amino acids. The V gene's germline CDR1 is LGHNA and CDR2 YSLEER. Trimming took 0 bases from V and 4 from J, leaving 7 bases between them. The CDR3 sequence: CASSQDPGYNSPLHF. The CDR3 coding sequence is TGCGCCAGCAGCCAAGACCCGGGTTATAATTCACCCCTCCACTTT.

The chain carries TRBV4-2 and TRBJ1-2; 7 nucleotides line up with TRBD1. The CDR3 runs to 15 residues. The V gene's germline CDR1 is LGHNA and CDR2 YNFKEQ. V lost 0 bases and J lost 4; bases outside the gene matches: 5. The CDR3 region is CASSQDRAGGYGYTF. For the CDR3, the DNA is TGTGCCAGCAGCCAAGATAGGGCAGGGGGCTATGGCTACACCTTC.

The rearrangement links TRBV19 to TRBJ1-5, with 7 bases identical to TRBD1. The CDR3 is 15 residues long. From germline, CDR1 is LNHDA and CDR2 SQIVND (reference sequence). V gave up 0 bases and J gave up 7 bases; unmatched junction bases: 6. DNA of the CDR3: TGTGCCAGTAGTATAGATCTATGGGACAGACAGCCCCAGCATTTT. This translates into CASSIDLWDRQPQHF.

V is TRBV7-2 and J is TRBJ1-2; 12 positions agree with TRBD1. The ends lost 5 bases at V and 4 bases at J; junction bases unmatched: 5. The length of the CDR3 is 15 residues. Germline assignment: CDR1 SGHTA and CDR2 FQGNSA. CDR3 bases: TGTGCCAGCAGCCCGGGACAGGGGGCCGGCTATGGCTACACCTTC. It translates to CASSPGQGAGYGYTF.

The chain recombines TRBV6-1 with TRBJ2-5; the match to TRBD2 covers 10 bases. This CDR3 spans 15 amino acids. Germline V lookup: CDR1 MNHNS, CDR2 SASEGT. Trimming removed 3 bases from V and 5 bases from J; junction bases left unmatched: 6. CDR3 sequence: CASSDLAGERETQYF. CDR3 coding DNA: TGTGCCAGCAGTGACCTAGCGGGAGAGAGGGAGACCCAGTACTTC.